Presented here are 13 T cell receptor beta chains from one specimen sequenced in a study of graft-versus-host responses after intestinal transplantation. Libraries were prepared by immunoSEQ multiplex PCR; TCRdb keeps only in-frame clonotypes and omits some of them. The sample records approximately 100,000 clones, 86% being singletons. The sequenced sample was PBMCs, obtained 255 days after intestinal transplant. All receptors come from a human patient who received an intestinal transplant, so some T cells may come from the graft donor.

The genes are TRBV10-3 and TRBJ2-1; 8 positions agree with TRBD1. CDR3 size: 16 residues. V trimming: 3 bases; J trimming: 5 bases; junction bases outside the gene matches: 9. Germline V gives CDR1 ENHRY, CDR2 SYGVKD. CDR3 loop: CAISDKGTGWDNEQFF. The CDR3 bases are TGTGCCATCAGTGATAAGGGGACAGGTTGGGACAATGAGCAGTTCTTC.

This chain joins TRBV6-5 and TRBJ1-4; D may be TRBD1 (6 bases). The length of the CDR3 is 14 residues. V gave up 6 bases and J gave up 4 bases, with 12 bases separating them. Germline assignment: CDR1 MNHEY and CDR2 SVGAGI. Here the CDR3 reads CASRRGGNNEKLFF. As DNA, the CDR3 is TGTGCCAGCAGAAGGGGGGGAAATAATGAAAAACTGTTTTTT.

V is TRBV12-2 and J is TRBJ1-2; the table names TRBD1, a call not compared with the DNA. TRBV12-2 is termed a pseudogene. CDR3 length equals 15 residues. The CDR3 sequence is CASRLETAIYVGYTF. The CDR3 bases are TGTGCAAGTCGCTTAGAGACAGCTATCTATGTCGGCTACACCTTC.

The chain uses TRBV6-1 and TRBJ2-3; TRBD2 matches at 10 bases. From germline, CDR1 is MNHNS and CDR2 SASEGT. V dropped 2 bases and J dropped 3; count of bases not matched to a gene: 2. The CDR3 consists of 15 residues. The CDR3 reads CASSELAGETDTQYF. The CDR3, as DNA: TGTGCCAGCAGTGAACTAGCGGGAGAGACAGATACGCAGTATTTT.

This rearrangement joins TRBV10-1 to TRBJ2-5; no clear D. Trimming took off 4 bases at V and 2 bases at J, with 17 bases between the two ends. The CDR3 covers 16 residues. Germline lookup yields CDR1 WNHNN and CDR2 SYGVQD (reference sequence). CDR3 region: CASSATRLLGQETQYF. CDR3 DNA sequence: TGCGCCAGCAGTGCCACCCGGCTCTTAGGACAAGAGACCCAGTACTTC.

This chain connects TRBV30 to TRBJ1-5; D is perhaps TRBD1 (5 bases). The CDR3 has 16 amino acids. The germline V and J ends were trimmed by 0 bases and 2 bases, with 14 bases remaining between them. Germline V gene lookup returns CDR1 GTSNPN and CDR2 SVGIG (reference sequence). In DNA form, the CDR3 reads TGTGCCTGGAGTGTAAGCGGGGCCAGCGGCAATCAGCCCCAGCATTTT. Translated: CAWSVSGASGNQPQHF. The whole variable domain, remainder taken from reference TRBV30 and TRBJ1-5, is SQTIHQWPATLVQPVGSPLSLECTVEGTSNPNLYWYRQAAGRGLQLLFYSVGIGQISSEVPQNLSASRPQDRQFILSSKKLLLSDSGFYLCAWSVSGASGNQPQHFGDGTRLSIL.

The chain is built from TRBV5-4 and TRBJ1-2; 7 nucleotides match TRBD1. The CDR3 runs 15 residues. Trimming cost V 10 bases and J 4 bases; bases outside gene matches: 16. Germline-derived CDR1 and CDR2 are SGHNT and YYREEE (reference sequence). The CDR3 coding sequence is TGTGCCGTGACGCTAGGTCAGGGGGGTAGCTATGGCTACACCTTC. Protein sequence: CAVTLGQGGSYGYTF.

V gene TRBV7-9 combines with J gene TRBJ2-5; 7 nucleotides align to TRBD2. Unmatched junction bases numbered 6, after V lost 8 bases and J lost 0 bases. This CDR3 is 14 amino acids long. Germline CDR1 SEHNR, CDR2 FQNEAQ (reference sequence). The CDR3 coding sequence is TGTGCCAGCGGACTAGAGTCATACCAAGAGACCCAGTACTTC. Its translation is CASGLESYQETQYF.

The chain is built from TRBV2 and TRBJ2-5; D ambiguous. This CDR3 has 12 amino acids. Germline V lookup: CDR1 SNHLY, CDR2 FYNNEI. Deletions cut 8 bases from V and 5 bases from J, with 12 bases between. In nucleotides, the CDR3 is TGTGCCAGCGCGGAGCTTCAGGAGACCCAGTACTTC. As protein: CASAELQETQYF. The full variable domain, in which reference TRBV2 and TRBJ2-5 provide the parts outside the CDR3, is EPEVTQTPSHQVTQMGQEVILRCVPISNHLYFYWYRQILGQKVEFLVSFYNNEISEKSEIFDDQFSVERPDGSNFTLKIRSTKLEDSAMYFCASAELQETQYFGPGTRLLVL.

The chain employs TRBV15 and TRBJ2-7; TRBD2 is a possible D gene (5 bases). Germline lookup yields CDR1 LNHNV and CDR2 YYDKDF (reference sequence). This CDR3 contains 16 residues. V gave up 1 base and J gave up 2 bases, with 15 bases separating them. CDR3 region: CATSRGFRGSTYEQYF. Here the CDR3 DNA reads TGTGCCACCAGCAGAGGATTCAGAGGGAGTACCTACGAGCAGTACTTC.

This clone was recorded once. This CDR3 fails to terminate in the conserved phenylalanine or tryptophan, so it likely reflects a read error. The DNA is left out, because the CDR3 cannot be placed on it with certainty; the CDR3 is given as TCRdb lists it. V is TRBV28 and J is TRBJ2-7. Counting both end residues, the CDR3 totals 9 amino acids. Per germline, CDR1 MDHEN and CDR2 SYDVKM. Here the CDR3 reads CASSLRDVS.

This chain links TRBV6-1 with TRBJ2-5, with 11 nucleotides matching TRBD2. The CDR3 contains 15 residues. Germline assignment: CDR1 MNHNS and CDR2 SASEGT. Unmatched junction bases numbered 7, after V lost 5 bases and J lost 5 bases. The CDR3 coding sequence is TGTGCCAGCAGTCTTAGCGGGGGGGCGAAGGAGACCCAGTACTTC. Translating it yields CASSLSGGAKETQYF.

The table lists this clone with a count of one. This chain's CDR3 is CASSLSGYSYEQYF. Here the CDR3 DNA reads TGTGCCAGCAGCTTATCCGGATACTCGTACGAGCAGTACTTC. The rearrangement links TRBV7-2 to TRBJ2-7; D unresolved. The germline V gene has CDR1 SGHTA and CDR2 FQGNSA. This CDR3 is 14 amino acids long. V lost 2 bases and J 4 bases, leaving 12 bases between the germline ends.